This T cell receptor beta chain was recorded in a study of T-cell reconstitution after alpha-beta-depleted transplantation in children. Germline V gives CDR1 DFQATT, CDR2 SNEGSKA (reference sequence). The length of the CDR3 is 14 residues. Between the trimmed V and J ends, which lost 3 bases and 0 bases, there was a span of 11 bases. Overall study results and limits: About two months after transplant, alpha-beta T cells reportedly came from several hundred expanded graft clones. T-cell counts and diversity were attributed mostly to newly produced T cells one year after transplant.

The table lists this clonotype with many counts. Its cognate antigen is unknown. Unique molecular identifiers were used to barcode this TCRbeta library. TCRdb redid the calling of the PCR reads with MiXCR, one entry per CDR3 protein. The table shows hundreds of thousands of distinct CDR3 sequences, with under 14% occurring only once. Sequenced here: peripheral blood, sampled 180 days after TCRalphabeta/CD19-depleted stem cell transplant. This sequence originates from a male patient between 2 and 15 years old who had a stem cell transplant for chronic granulomatous disease, so the T cells may come from the graft donor. The chain is built from TRBV20-1 and TRBJ2-5, with D unresolved. The CDR3 region has the DNA TGCAGTGCTAGGGTGGACGGGTACCAAGAGACCCAGTACTTC. Protein: CSARVDGYQETQYF.